This paragraph reports one T cell receptor beta chain. The antigen is not known. The sample is drawn from a study of CXCR3-negative and CXCR3-positive naive CD8 T cells. Preparation of TRB cDNA libraries relied on 5' RACE carrying UMI labels. TCRdb re-called the 5' RACE reads, yielding one record per CDR3 amino acid sequence without DNA. The sample has approximately 41,000 distinct CDR3 sequences. Each CD8+ T cell subset was flow-sorted in triplicate. Every sort contained 250,000 to 300,000 cells. Study-wide points: Memory CD8+ cells showed much lower diversity, while both naive subsets displayed comparably high diversity. From TRB CDR3 properties, TCR strength was inferred; surface CD5 did not differ between naive subsets.

The germline V gene encodes CDR1 SGDLS and CDR2 YYNGEE. The CDR3 totals 13 residues. The sequence was obtained from a human donor in good health. Some clones in this sample may be carry-over from other donors' samples. This sequence joins TRBV9 and TRBJ2-7; the TCRdb D gene call, TRBD1, has no DNA to confirm it. Material for sequencing was memory CD8+ T cells from blood. CDR3 sequence: CASSGTGEYEQYF.